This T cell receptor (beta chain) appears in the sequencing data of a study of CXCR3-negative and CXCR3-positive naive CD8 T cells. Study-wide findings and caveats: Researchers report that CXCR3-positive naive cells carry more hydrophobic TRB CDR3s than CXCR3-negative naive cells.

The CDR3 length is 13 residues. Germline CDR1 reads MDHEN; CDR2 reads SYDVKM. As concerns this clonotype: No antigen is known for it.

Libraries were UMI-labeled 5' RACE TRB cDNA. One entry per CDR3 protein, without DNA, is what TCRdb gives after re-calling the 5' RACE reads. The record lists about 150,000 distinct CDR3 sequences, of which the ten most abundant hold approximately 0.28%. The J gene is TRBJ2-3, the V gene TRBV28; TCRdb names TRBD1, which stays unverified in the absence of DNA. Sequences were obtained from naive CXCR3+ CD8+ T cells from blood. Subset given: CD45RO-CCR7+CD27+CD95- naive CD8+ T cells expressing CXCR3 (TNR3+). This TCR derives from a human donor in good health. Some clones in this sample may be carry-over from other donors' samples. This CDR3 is CASRDWAGDTQYF.